The clone carrying this T cell receptor (beta chain) was detected only once. Its cognate antigen is unknown. The sample is drawn from a study of a mutant IDH1 vaccine in newly diagnosed glioma. Documented time point: week 5, during vaccination. The investigators gave 300 ug of mutant IDH1 20-mer peptide in each vaccine dose, together with topical imiquimod. The J segment lost 2 bases and the V segment lost 6 bases, leaving 5 bases of the junction unmatched. The CDR3 is 15 amino acids. Germline V CDR1 and CDR2: MNHEY, SMNVEV (reference sequence). The protocol was immunoSEQ multiplex PCR, while the TCRdb copy is restricted to in-frame clones and leaves out a portion. The data show over 55,000 clones, with approximately 79% seen just once and 3% to 3.5% held by the top ten.

The input for sequencing was PBMCs, taken from a glioma patient whose treatment included an IDH1 peptide vaccine. The chain is built from TRBV27 and TRBJ1-3; 9 nucleotides line up with TRBD1. The sequence derives from a woman younger than 30 with glioma. Some clones in this sample may be carry-over from other donors' samples. The CDR3 DNA reads TGTGCCAGCAGCCCCGGACAGGGGACTGGAAACACCATATATTTT. Protein: CASSPGQGTGNTIYF.